These 19 T cell receptor beta chains were sequenced from one sample in a study of control samples from healthy donors and cancer patients. Generated by immunoSEQ multiplex PCR, the TCRdb table keeps only in-frame clones and is missing some. Of about 39,000 clones listed, 80% to 90% are singletons. The sequenced sample consisted of PBMCs. The receptors were gathered from a woman aged 60-70 years with lung cancer.

The V and J genes are TRBV19 and TRBJ1-6, with 7 bases identical to TRBD1. Germline CDR1 LNHDA, CDR2 SQIVND (reference sequence). V was pared by 5 bases and J by 9 bases, with 7 bases of the junction left unmatched. The length of the CDR3 is 14 residues. In DNA, the CDR3 is TGTGCCAGTAGTGCGACACAGGGGCTTTCACCCCTCCACTTT. The encoded protein is CASSATQGLSPLHF.

This clone is a singleton in its sample. The rearrangement links TRBV7-3 to TRBJ1-5; tentatively, D is TRBD1 (6 bases). V was trimmed by 5 bases and J by 4 bases, leaving 18 bases between them. CDR3 size: 16 residues. CDR1 is SGHTA, CDR2 FQGTGA, per germline. CDR3 sequence reads: CASSPNREERNQPQHF. CDR3 DNA sequence: TGTGCCAGCAGCCCGAACAGGGAAGAGAGGAATCAGCCCCAGCATTTT.

J is TRBJ1-1 and V is TRBV5-1; weak D call: TRBD1 (6 bases). CDR1 is SGHRS, CDR2 YFSETQ, per germline. V was clipped by 3 bases and J by 1 base, with 13 bases between them. This CDR3 comprises 15 residues. The CDR3 nucleotides are TGCGCCAGCAGCTGGAAGGCAGGGGCGAACACTGAAGCTTTCTTT. Its translation is CASSWKAGANTEAFF.

This clone was seen once. The chain recombines TRBV10-2 with TRBJ1-4; D gene ambiguous. The germline V gene has CDR1 WSHSY and CDR2 SAAADI. Trimming cost V 2 bases and J 4 bases, with 8 bases left between them. The CDR3 sequence is 14 residues long. The CDR3 sequence: CASSERRHNEKLFF. In DNA form, the CDR3 reads TGCGCCAGCAGTGAGAGGCGGCATAATGAAAAACTGTTTTTT.

The chain joins TRBV30 to TRBJ2-3; TRBD2 aligns across 9 bases. The CDR3 spans 16 residues. Trimming at V came to 3 bases and at J to 5 bases, leaving 12 bases not matched to a gene. CDR1 and CDR2 (germline): GTSNPN, SVGIG (reference sequence). The CDR3 region is CAWRHNAGGPGDTQYF. The CDR3 DNA sequence: TGTGCCTGGAGACACAATGCGGGAGGGCCGGGAGATACGCAGTATTTT.

The chain joins TRBV5-6 to TRBJ1-6; no clear D. Germline V gene lookup returns CDR1 SGHDT and CDR2 YYEEEE. The CDR3 is 17 residues long. Between the trimmed V and J ends, which lost 4 bases and 0 bases, there was a span of 14 bases. In DNA form, the CDR3 reads TGTGCCAGCAGCCCCTTGACTCCCGGCTCCTATAATTCACCCCTCCACTTT. It translates to CASSPLTPGSYNSPLHF.

The chain is built from TRBV5-1 and TRBJ1-4; D is possibly TRBD1 (5 bases). Germline loops: CDR1 SGHRS, CDR2 YFSETQ. This CDR3 spans 12 amino acids. V was clipped by 4 bases and J by 11 bases, with 12 bases between them. The CDR3 reads CASSGSGGKLFF. Written as DNA, the CDR3 is TGCGCCAGCAGCGGGAGTGGGGGGAAACTGTTTTTT.

The chain recombines TRBV3-1 (or the pseudogene TRBV3-2) with TRBJ1-1; TRBD1 might be the D (5 bases). Deletions cut 0 bases from V and 9 bases from J, with 14 bases between. The CDR3 spans 14 residues. CDR1 and CDR2 (germline): LGHDT, YNNKEL (reference sequence). DNA for the CDR3: TGTGCCAGCAGCCAAGATAGGGGTACAGTGAAAGCTTTCTTT. It encodes CASSQDRGTVKAFF.

This clone was counted a few times. This sequence joins TRBV5-4 and TRBJ2-5, with 8 bases fitting TRBD1. The CDR3 sequence is 12 residues long. Germline CDR1 and CDR2: SGHNT and YYREEE (reference sequence). The junction had 6 bases not matched to a gene; V was cut back by 5 bases and J by 9 bases. CDR3 protein: CASRPGTGPQYF. Here the CDR3 DNA reads TGTGCCAGCAGACCTGGGACAGGACCCCAGTACTTC.

V and J are TRBV4-2 and TRBJ1-1; 8 nucleotides agree with TRBD1. J was trimmed by 1 base and V by 2 bases; bases with no gene match: 3. The germline V gene has CDR1 LGHNA and CDR2 YNFKEQ. The CDR3 covers 15 residues. The CDR3 region is CASSQPQGANTEAFF. CDR3 DNA sequence: TGTGCCAGCAGCCAACCTCAGGGGGCGAACACTGAAGCTTTCTTT.

V is TRBV5-6 and J is TRBJ1-3; D ambiguous. CDR1 SGHDT and CDR2 YYEEEE come from the germline V gene. V was cut by 5 bases and J by 6 bases, with 9 bases left in between. There are 12 residues in the CDR3. CDR3 DNA sequence: TGTGCCAGCAGTACCGGGGAAAACACCATATATTTT. Encoded protein: CASSTGENTIYF. Full variable domain (rest looked up from reference TRBV5-6 and TRBJ1-3): DAGVTQSPTHLIKTRGQQVTLRCSPKSGHDTVSWYQQALGQGPQFIFQYYEEEERQRGNFPDRFSGHQFPNYSSELNVNALLLGDSALYLCASSTGENTIYFGEGSWLTVV.

The chain combines TRBV6-5 with TRBJ1-2; 10 positions match TRBD1. CDR3 length: 13 amino acids. After removal of 5 bases from V and 7 bases from J, the junction contained 4 bases not matched to a gene. Germline values: CDR1 MNHEY, CDR2 SVGAGI. CDR3: CASSMTGGSGYTF. CDR3 nucleotides: TGTGCCAGCAGTATGACAGGGGGCAGTGGCTACACCTTC.

V usage is TRBV19 and J usage is TRBJ2-3; D gene uncertain. The V end lost 3 bases, the J end lost 5 bases, and 6 bases lay between the germline ends. This CDR3 comprises 12 residues. CDR1 and CDR2 from the germline V gene are LNHDA and SQIVND (reference sequence). The CDR3 here is CASSISQDTQYF. DNA of the CDR3: TGTGCCAGTAGTATCAGTCAAGATACGCAGTATTTT.

In this sample, this clone turned up a few times. V gene TRBV14 combines with J gene TRBJ2-1, with TRBD1 as a possible D gene (5 bases). The CDR3 has 16 residues. V lost 0 bases and J 5 bases, leaving 14 bases between the germline ends. Per the germline V gene, CDR1 is SGHDN and CDR2 is FVKESK. CDR3 nucleotide sequence: TGTGCCAGCAGCCAAGAATGGGGCCGCCTCGACAATGAGCAGTTCTTC. Its translation: CASSQEWGRLDNEQFF.

The chain joins TRBV9 to TRBJ2-1, with TRBD1 identical over 8 bases. There are 12 residues in the CDR3. Germline CDR1 is SGDLS and CDR2 is YYNGEE. V was clipped by 4 bases and J by 10 bases; unmatched bases: 4. CDR3 sequence: CASSIQGEEQFF. Here the CDR3 DNA reads TGTGCCAGCAGCATACAGGGGGAAGAGCAGTTCTTC. The entire variable domain, with the rest obtained from reference TRBV9 and TRBJ2-1, is as follows: DSGVTQTPKHLITATGQRVTLRCSPRSGDLSVYWYQQSLDQGLQFLIQYYNGEERAKGNILERFSAQQFPDLHSELNLSSLELGDSALYFCASSIQGEEQFFGPGTRLTVL.

V is TRBV6-2 or TRBV6-3 and J is TRBJ2-5; D may be TRBD1 or TRBD2 (5 bases each). Trimming took off 5 bases at V and 9 bases at J, with 22 bases between the two ends. The germline gives CDR1 MNHEY, CDR2 SVGEGT. This CDR3 is built from 15 residues. CDR3 in amino acids: CASSPGTVRRGAQYF. DNA for the CDR3: TGTGCCAGCAGTCCGGGGACCGTCCGTCGAGGGGCCCAGTACTTC.

The rearrangement joins TRBV7-9 to TRBJ2-7; D uncertain. CDR1 and CDR2 (germline): SEHNR, FQNEAQ (reference sequence). Trimming pared 6 bases from V and 3 bases from J, leaving 12 bases between. The CDR3 loop spans 13 amino acids. CDR3 amino acids: CASRMDASYEQYF. CDR3 bases: TGTGCCAGCAGGATGGACGCGAGCTACGAGCAGTACTTC. The full variable domain, its missing parts supplied by reference TRBV7-9 and TRBJ2-7, is DTGVSQNPRHKITKRGQNVTFRCDPISEHNRLYWYRQTLGQGPEFLTYFQNEAQLEKSRLLSDRFSAERPKGSFSTLEIQRTEQGDSAMYLCASRMDASYEQYFGPGTRLTVT.

V is TRBV5-1 and J is TRBJ1-1; no clear D. Germline-derived CDR1 and CDR2 are SGHRS and YFSETQ. The V end lost 4 bases, the J end lost 1 base, and 11 bases lay between the germline ends. CDR3 length equals 14 residues. The CDR3 is CASSPDAENTEAFF. CDR3 bases: TGCGCCAGCAGCCCGGATGCAGAGAACACTGAAGCTTTCTTT.

V usage is TRBV28 and J usage is TRBJ2-7, with D unresolved. The CDR3 consists of 11 residues. The V end lost 6 bases, the J end lost 4 bases, and 7 bases lay between the germline ends. In germline, CDR1 is MDHEN, CDR2 SYDVKM. As DNA, the CDR3 is TGTGCCAGCAGGGGGTCGTACGAGCAGTACTTC. It codes for CASRGSYEQYF.